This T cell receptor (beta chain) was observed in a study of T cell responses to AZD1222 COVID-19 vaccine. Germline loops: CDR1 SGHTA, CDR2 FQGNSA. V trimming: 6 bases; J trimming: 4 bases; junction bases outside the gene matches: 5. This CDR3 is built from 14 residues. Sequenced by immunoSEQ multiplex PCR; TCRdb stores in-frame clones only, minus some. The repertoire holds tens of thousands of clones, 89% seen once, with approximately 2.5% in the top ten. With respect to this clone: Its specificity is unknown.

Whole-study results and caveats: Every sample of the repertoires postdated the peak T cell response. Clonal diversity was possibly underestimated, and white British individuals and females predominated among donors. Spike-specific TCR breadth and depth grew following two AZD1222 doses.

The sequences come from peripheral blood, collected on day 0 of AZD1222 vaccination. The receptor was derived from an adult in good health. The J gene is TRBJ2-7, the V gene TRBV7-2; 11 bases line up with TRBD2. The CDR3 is CASRPGTSGYEQYF. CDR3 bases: TGTGCCAGCAGGCCCGGGACTAGCGGTTACGAGCAGTACTTC.